Shown below are 8 T cell receptor beta chains from a single sample sequenced in a study of cytomegalovirus exposure and HLA in healthy donors. Here immunoSEQ multiplex PCR was the method, and the copy in TCRdb shows in-frame clones only, minus some. There are 250,000 to 350,000 clones in the sample; more than 80% occur only once, and roughly 0.8% lies in the top ten. What was sequenced was PBMCs. Source of these receptors: a woman under 30 in good health and CMV-seronegative.

V usage is TRBV2 and J usage is TRBJ1-4; possible D gene TRBD1, 5 bases. V was clipped by 4 bases and J by 0 bases, with 12 bases between them. The CDR3 runs to 16 residues. Germline CDR1 is SNHLY and CDR2 is FYNNEI. The CDR3 nucleotides are TGTGCCAGCAGTGTGCAGGAACAGGCAACTAATGAAAAACTGTTTTTT. It encodes CASSVQEQATNEKLFF.

This sequence joins TRBV29-1 and TRBJ2-2, with D possibly matching TRBD2 (7 bases). This CDR3 spans 14 amino acids. Germline-derived CDR1 and CDR2 are SQVTM and ANQGSEA. V gave up 7 bases and J gave up 7 bases, with 19 bases separating them. The CDR3, as DNA: TGCAGCGCTGGATTGATAGGGGGGGGCGGGGAGCTGTTTTTT. Amino acids: CSAGLIGGGGELFF.

The CDR3 sequence: CASSLGQGGEQYF. The CDR3 DNA reads as TGTGCCAGCAGTTTGGGACAGGGTGGCGAGCAGTACTTC. This chain uses TRBV6-5 with TRBJ2-7, with 9 bases identical to TRBD1. The CDR3 is 13 residues long. The V and J ends lost 4 bases and 6 bases, in that order; junction bases with no gene match: 4. Germline assignment: CDR1 MNHEY and CDR2 SVGAGI.

The chain uses TRBV2 and TRBJ1-4; possible D gene TRBD1, 5 bases. Germline V CDR1 and CDR2: SNHLY, FYNNEI. V was pared by 6 bases and J by 5 bases, with 10 bases between. The CDR3 sequence is 13 residues long. CDR3 sequence (DNA): TGTGCCAGCAGCCGGGGGGAGAATGAAAAACTGTTTTTT. Protein product: CASSRGENEKLFF. The whole variable domain, filled in from reference TRBV2 and TRBJ1-4, reads EPEVTQTPSHQVTQMGQEVILRCVPISNHLYFYWYRQILGQKVEFLVSFYNNEISEKSEIFDDQFSVERPDGSNFTLKIRSTKLEDSAMYFCASSRGENEKLFFGSGTQLSVL.

The chain joins TRBV27 to TRBJ1-5; D call uncertain. The CDR3 consists of 13 residues. Trimming stripped 2 bases from V and 9 bases from J, with 11 bases between. CDR1 MNHEY and CDR2 SMNVEV come from the germline V gene (reference sequence). Written as DNA, the CDR3 is TGTGCCAGCAGTTTAGGAGGGCGGAGGCCCCAGCATTTT. Translated, it gives CASSLGGRRPQHF.

The chain recombines TRBV6-5 with TRBJ2-1, with D perhaps TRBD2 (6 bases). Germline V gives CDR1 MNHEY, CDR2 SVGAGI. This CDR3 contains 12 residues. The V end was cut by 6 bases, the J end by 9 bases, with 12 bases between. CDR3 region: CASSGGGSEQFF. CDR3 DNA sequence: TGTGCCAGCAGCGGGGGTGGGTCTGAGCAGTTCTTC.

The chain uses TRBV11-1 and TRBJ1-1, with TRBD1 matching over 11 bases. The V and J ends lost 0 bases and 1 base, in that order; junction bases with no gene match: 1. From germline, CDR1 is SGHAT and CDR2 FQDESV (reference sequence). The CDR3 covers 16 residues. This CDR3 reads CASSLAGTGGNTEAFF. In nucleotides, the CDR3 is TGTGCCAGCAGCTTAGCGGGGACAGGGGGGAACACTGAAGCTTTCTTT.

Written as DNA, the CDR3 is TGTGCCAGCAGGTTCCCCCAGGGGAGCTCTGGAAACACCATATATTTT. Translation gives CASRFPQGSSGNTIYF. The chain has TRBV2 and TRBJ1-3; D perhaps matches TRBD1 (6 bases). V was clipped by 6 bases and J by 0 bases, with 15 bases between them. This CDR3 region has 16 residues. Germline V gene sequence: CDR1 SNHLY, CDR2 FYNNEI.